The subject of this entry is one T cell receptor (beta chain). Its specificity is not known. Only in-frame clones appear in the TCRdb table, and some are missing; sequencing was by immunoSEQ multiplex PCR. The sample lists 44,000 or so clones, approximately 88% occurring once. The data derive from a study of OX40 agonist ivuxolimab in advanced cancers. Across the whole study: Each dose-escalation patient presented with hepatocellular carcinoma, melanoma, renal cell or head and neck cancer. Of mixed ages from about 20 to 90 and averaging 60 years, the group was about 80% male. Study conclusions and caveats: The antigens recognized by the expanded peripheral T cells, that is their antigen specificity, were not determined.

Exclusion applied to patients with autoimmune disease history or systemic immunosuppression. This TCR came from an adult with an advanced solid tumor such as melanoma, head and neck, liver or kidney cancer. The starting material was CD4+ or CD8+ T cells sorted from blood, obtained in a trial of the OX40 agonist ivuxolimab.

CDR3: CASSLAGGGYTF. The CDR3 DNA sequence: TGTGCCAGCAGCTTGGCGGGGGGCGGCTACACCTTC. The rearrangement uses TRBV5-6 and TRBJ1-2; D may be TRBD1 (6 bases). Germline CDR1 is SGHDT and CDR2 is YYEEEE. CDR3 size: 12 residues. Deletions cut 0 bases from V and 8 bases from J, with 8 bases between.